These 15 T cell receptor beta chains were sequenced from one sample in a study of T-cell memory formation after mild COVID-19. In TCRdb, the 5' RACE reads were re-called with MiXCR into one record per CDR3 protein. The sample includes about 200,000 distinct CDR3 sequences, over 7.5% of them seen just once. The sample consisted of PBMCs or a T cell subset sorted from them (not recorded which). The receptor set was obtained from a man aged 18 to 29 who had mild COVID-19 (a few samples of this study predate the infection). Cell type and time point are not known.

This clonotype was found a few times. The rearrangement links TRBV12-3 or TRBV12-4 to TRBJ1-2, with TRBD1 matching over 9 bases. J lost 4 bases, V lost 6 bases, and 3 bases had no gene match. The CDR3 sequence is 13 residues long. This CDR3 reads CASRGQGVYGYTF. CDR3 DNA: TGTGCCAGCAGGGGACAGGGAGTCTATGGCTACACCTTC.

The chain links TRBV20-1 to TRBJ2-3, with D hard to call. The V gene's germline CDR1 is DFQATT and CDR2 SNEGSKA (reference sequence). CDR3 length equals 11 residues. The V gene lost 1 base and the J gene lost 5 bases, with 4 bases spanning the gap. The CDR3 here is CSARVVDTQYF. The CDR3 DNA follows: TGCAGTGCTAGAGTGGTAGATACGCAGTATTTT.

The rearrangement uses TRBV2 and TRBJ2-7; a weak D match, TRBD1 (6 bases). The CDR3 has 12 amino acids. Trimming stripped 0 bases from V and 8 bases from J, with 8 bases between. CDR1 SNHLY and CDR2 FYNNEI come from the germline V gene. The CDR3 DNA reads as TGTGCCAGCAGTGAAGCTCGGGACAAGCAGTACTTC. Translating gives CASSEARDKQYF. Full variable domain (missing parts from reference TRBV2 and TRBJ2-7): EPEVTQTPSHQVTQMGQEVILRCVPISNHLYFYWYRQILGQKVEFLVSFYNNEISEKSEIFDDQFSVERPDGSNFTLKIRSTKLEDSAMYFCASSEARDKQYFGPGTRLTVT.

This clonotype was observed a few times. The chain has TRBV3-1 and TRBJ2-5; weak D call: TRBD2 (6 bases). V was shortened by 2 bases and J by 1 base, with 8 bases between the two germline ends. The CDR3 extends over 14 amino acids. Germline V gives CDR1 LGHDT, CDR2 YNNKEL (reference sequence). As DNA, the CDR3 is TGTGCCAGCAGCCAAAATAGCGGCCAAGAGACCCAGTACTTC. It codes for CASSQNSGQETQYF.

The table lists this clonotype with a few counts. This sequence joins TRBV23-1 and TRBJ1-6, with a possible D match to TRBD1 (5 bases). TRBV23-1 is annotated as an ORF whose role is uncertain. This CDR3 region has 18 residues. With 0 bases removed from V and 9 bases from J, the gap between germline ends came to 21 bases. The CDR3 nucleotides are TGCGCCAGCAGTCAATCCCCCCCGGGGACGCCCATCGGTTCACCCCTCCACTTT. Protein: CASSQSPPGTPIGSPLHF.

This clonotype appeared many times. The chain is built from TRBV20-1 and TRBJ2-2, with D possibly TRBD1 on 5 matching bases. CDR3 length: 13 residues. Germline values: CDR1 DFQATT, CDR2 SNEGSKA (reference sequence). V was trimmed by 4 bases and J by 7 bases, leaving 13 bases between them. The CDR3 loop reads CSAKQTGDGELFF. The DNA of the CDR3 is TGCAGTGCTAAACAAACAGGCGACGGGGAGCTGTTTTTT.

The chain carries TRBV5-1 and TRBJ2-3; 10 positions match TRBD1. The length of the CDR3 is 16 residues. In germline, CDR1 is SGHRS, CDR2 YFSETQ. Unmatched junction bases numbered 8, after V lost 4 bases and J lost 3 bases. This CDR3 is CASSPGTGVVTDTQYF. CDR3 nucleotides: TGCGCCAGCAGCCCCGGGACAGGGGTGGTGACAGATACGCAGTATTTT.

The J gene is TRBJ1-4, the V gene TRBV7-9; the D is unclear. Germline CDR1 SEHNR, CDR2 FQNEAQ (reference sequence). Trimming pared 5 bases from V and 0 bases from J, leaving 10 bases between. The CDR3 covers 15 residues. The CDR3 coding sequence is TGTGCCAGCAGCATCGATCTCACAACTAATGAAAAACTGTTTTTT. This encodes CASSIDLTTNEKLFF.

The table lists this clonotype with a few counts. The chain couples TRBV6-4 to TRBJ1-2, with D possibly being TRBD1 (6 bases). The CDR3 sequence is 13 residues long. The V end was cut by 6 bases, the J end by 4 bases, with 12 bases between. Germline values: CDR1 MRHNA, CDR2 SNTAGT. CDR3 region: CASRETGSYGYTF. The CDR3, as DNA: TGTGCCAGCAGGGAGACAGGCAGCTATGGCTACACCTTC.

The genes are TRBV9 and TRBJ2-3; 8 positions match TRBD1. The junction had 5 bases not matched to a gene; V was cut back by 4 bases and J by 1 base. CDR3 size: 15 residues. Germline CDR1 SGDLS, CDR2 YYNGEE. The CDR3, as DNA: TGTGCCAGCAGCTGGGGGACAGGACGCACAGATACGCAGTATTTT. Protein product: CASSWGTGRTDTQYF.

This chain joins TRBV12-3 or TRBV12-4 and TRBJ2-1; the match to TRBD2 covers 7 bases. V gave up 1 base and J gave up 3 bases; unmatched junction bases: 3. This CDR3 spans 15 amino acids. CDR3 sequence (DNA): TGTGCCAGCAGTTTAGGGAGCGGGGACTACAATGAGCAGTTCTTC. Translation gives CASSLGSGDYNEQFF.

The rearrangement uses TRBV7-6 and TRBJ2-2, with 9 bases identical to TRBD1. The CDR3 runs to 19 residues. Germline CDR1 and CDR2: SGHVS and FNYEAQ. The ends lost 4 bases at V and 0 bases at J; junction bases unmatched: 12. The CDR3 nucleotides are TGTGCCAGCAGCTACCTTACAGGGGGCCTTATTACGAACACCGGGGAGCTGTTTTTT. Its protein is CASSYLTGGLITNTGELFF.

J is TRBJ2-1 and V is TRBV10-1; D may be TRBD2 (5 bases). The length of the CDR3 is 17 residues. Germline V gives CDR1 WNHNN, CDR2 SYGVQD (reference sequence). Trimming cost V 0 bases and J 3 bases, with 15 bases left between them. CDR3: CASSESIQETNYNEQFF. As DNA, the CDR3 is TGCGCCAGCAGTGAGTCGATTCAGGAGACTAACTACAATGAGCAGTTCTTC.

V is TRBV5-1 and J is TRBJ1-1, with 8 bases fitting TRBD1. With 3 bases clipped from V and 8 bases from J, the junction kept 6 bases outside the gene matches. The CDR3 is made up of 13 amino acids. Germline CDR1 reads SGHRS; CDR2 reads YFSETQ. The chain's CDR3 is CASSYQQGVEAFF. The DNA of the CDR3 is TGCGCCAGCAGCTATCAACAGGGGGTCGAAGCTTTCTTT.

The chain has TRBV6-5 and TRBJ1-2, with D unresolved. The germline gives CDR1 MNHEY, CDR2 SVGAGI. Trimming removed 0 bases at V and 2 bases at J, with 10 bases between. This CDR3 has 15 amino acids. CDR3 in DNA: TGTGCCAGCAGTTACTCGAGTAACGGGAACTATGGCTACACCTTC. This sequence encodes CASSYSSNGNYGYTF.